At least ten counts were recorded for the clone carrying this T cell receptor beta chain. The data are from a study of identical twins. Between the trimmed V and J ends, which lost 2 bases and 16 bases, there was a span of 24 bases. Per the germline V gene, CDR1 is SGHAT and CDR2 is FQNNGV. The CDR3 totals 15 residues. TCRdb analysed the 5' RACE reads with MiXCR anew, one entry per CDR3 protein. Found here are roughly 470,000 distinct CDR3 sequences, over 11% of them singletons; the top ten hold 0.98%. This same sample was also taken into another study, of yellow fever vaccine responses in identical twins.

Sequencing used CD4+ T cells sorted from blood. This sequence was found in a woman younger than 35 in good health. The chain has TRBV11-2 and TRBJ2-4; D remains ambiguous. The CDR3: CASSLSNAPPDVAYF. As DNA, the CDR3 is TGTGCCAGCAGCTTAAGCAATGCCCCACCGGATGTAGCTTACTTC.